Each of the 4 T cell receptor beta chains below was sequenced from the same sample in a study of response to subunit inactivated influenza vaccine (dated by TCRdb to the late 2010s). The receptor library was made with RT-PCR. Sequencing instrument: Illumina HiSeq 2500. The raw public data were reprocessed by TCRdb itself: fastp quality trimming at Q25, MiXCR clonotype calling, in-frame beta chains only. Identical CDR3 protein sequences are pooled into one entry, listed with their most common genes and DNA. The sample table shows hundreds of thousands of distinct CDR3 sequences, and about 10% are seen once. The ten largest clonotypes hold 9.5% to 12% of the sample. The same specimen was also included in a second study, on T cells expressing NK-cell markers. As that second paper reports: The TCR beta cDNA libraries were made using 5'RACE template switching, a step that added both a universal primer site and unique molecular identifiers.

Material: PBMCs from blood, obtained on the day of vaccination. These receptor sequences come from a man aged 45-60 years who received an inactivated influenza vaccine. Donor details come from another sample of the same person, matched by shared clones.

J is TRBJ2-6 and V is TRBV4-3; 11 nucleotides match TRBD1. The CDR3 spans 20 residues. The J segment lost 1 base and the V segment lost 0 bases, leaving 8 bases of the junction unmatched. Germline-derived CDR1 and CDR2 are LGHNA and YSLEER. This CDR3 is CASSQEIGTGGFSGANVLTF. The CDR3 DNA reads as TGCGCCAGCAGCCAAGAAATAGGGACAGGGGGTTTTTCTGGGGCCAACGTCCTGACTTTC.

This chain links TRBV4-2 with TRBJ1-6; D is possibly TRBD1 (6 bases). The CDR3 sequence is 16 residues long. The germline V gene encodes CDR1 LGHNA and CDR2 YNFKEQ. Trimming cost V 2 bases and J 7 bases, with 15 bases left between them. CDR3 in amino acids: CASSQSPTGSNSPLHF. The CDR3 DNA reads as TGTGCCAGCAGCCAAAGTCCGACAGGTTCCAATTCACCCCTCCACTTT.

The sample holds a few counts of this clonotype. This chain joins TRBV28 and TRBJ1-1; tentatively, D is TRBD1 (5 bases). Trimming removed 2 bases at V and 6 bases at J, with 16 bases between. This CDR3 has 15 residues. Germline V CDR1 and CDR2: MDHEN, SYDVKM. CDR3 coding DNA: TGTGCCAGCAGTTTAACCTTCTCAGGGAGAGCTGAAGCTTTCTTT. Its translation: CASSLTFSGRAEAFF.

Turning to this clonotype: A much larger clone sits a single nucleotide away, making a read error possible. The chain couples TRBV7-9 to TRBJ2-4; tentatively, D is TRBD2 (6 bases). Germline loops: CDR1 SEHNR, CDR2 FQNEAQ (reference sequence). This CDR3 region has 14 residues. Trimming took off 3 bases at V and 5 bases at J, with 11 bases between the two ends. The CDR3, as DNA: TGTGCCAGCAGCTTGGCACCGGGGGAAAACATTCAGTACTTC. Its translation is CASSLAPGENIQYF.